This T cell receptor beta chain was sequenced during a study of blood T cell repertoires in COVID-19. Everyone who took part was about 18 to 90 years old, and they came from 24 US areas. V was shortened by 6 bases and J by 7 bases, with 12 bases between the two germline ends. Looked up from germline, CDR1 is MNHEY and CDR2 is SVGAGI. The CDR3 loop spans 12 amino acids. Method: immunoSEQ multiplex PCR; TCRdb's copy keeps in-frame clones and lacks some. The sample holds about 86,000 clones, roughly 90% seen once. Sequences were obtained from PBMCs or T cells enriched from blood (not recorded which). The rearrangement uses TRBV6-5 and TRBJ1-1, with D maybe TRBD1 (5 bases). The source of this sequence is a woman aged 45-60 years with acute COVID-19. The CDR3 is CASRPYGGEAFF. The DNA of the CDR3 is TGTGCCAGCAGACCTTACGGGGGTGAAGCTTTCTTT.